The 26 T cell receptor beta chains in this list originate from one sample, sequenced in a study of OX40 agonist ivuxolimab in advanced cancers. Assay used: immunoSEQ multiplex PCR; TCRdb lists only in-frame clones, some missing. The top ten clones hold around 5% of a sample with 70,000 to 90,000 clones, over 75% of them seen once. The specimen comprised CD4+ or CD8+ T cells sorted from blood, sampled in a trial of the OX40 agonist ivuxolimab. These TCRs come from an adult with an advanced solid tumor such as melanoma, head and neck, liver or kidney cancer.

The chain employs TRBV7-8 and TRBJ1-1; no clear D gene. This CDR3 is 11 amino acids long. Trimming pared 1 base from V and 3 bases from J, leaving 0 bases between. Germline lookup yields CDR1 SGHVS and CDR2 FQNEAQ. CDR3 sequence: CASSLDTEAFF. The CDR3 nucleotides are TGTGCCAGCAGCTTAGACACTGAAGCTTTCTTT.

The chain is built from TRBV11-1 and TRBJ1-5, with D possibly matching TRBD1 (5 bases). In germline, CDR1 is SGHAT, CDR2 FQDESV (reference sequence). CDR3 size: 12 residues. Trimming removed 8 bases at V and 2 bases at J, with 7 bases between. As DNA, the CDR3 is TGTGCCAGCGGGGCGGGCAATCAGCCCCAGCATTTT. Translated: CASGAGNQPQHF.

CDR3 DNA: TGTGCCAGCAGCTTACGGCTAGCGGACCTCGAGCAGTACTTC. Translating it yields CASSLRLADLEQYF. J is TRBJ2-5 and V is TRBV5-4, with 7 positions matching TRBD2. The J call may not be correct, given that the DNA end is closer to TRBJ2-7. The germline CDR1 and CDR2 sequences are SGHNT and YYREEE (reference sequence). This CDR3 spans 14 amino acids.

This chain uses TRBV5-1 with TRBJ1-3; 10 nucleotides match TRBD1. The J segment lost 3 bases and the V segment lost 2 bases, leaving 5 bases of the junction unmatched. This CDR3 has 16 residues. Germline V gene sequence: CDR1 SGHRS, CDR2 YFSETQ. The CDR3 bases are TGCGCCAGCAGCTTAGGACAGGGGGGCGTTGGAAACACCATATATTTT. As protein: CASSLGQGGVGNTIYF. Combining the CDR3 with reference TRBV5-1 and TRBJ1-3 gives the whole variable domain KAGVTQTPRYLIKTRGQQVTLSCSPISGHRSVSWYQQTPGQGLQFLFEYFSETQRNKGNFPGRFSGRQFSNSRSEMNVSTLELGDSALYLCASSLGQGGVGNTIYFGEGSWLTVV.

This chain joins TRBV7-6 and TRBJ2-1; maybe TRBD2 (6 bases). Trimming shortened V by 2 bases and J by 7 bases, and 6 bases separated the two germline ends. Germline V CDR1 and CDR2: SGHVS, FNYEAQ. The CDR3 spans 12 residues. The CDR3: CASSLRGNEQFF. CDR3 nucleotide sequence: TGTGCCAGCAGCTTACGGGGGAATGAGCAGTTCTTC.

V gene TRBV5-8 combines with J gene TRBJ1-2, with TRBD1 matching 10 bases. The ends lost 1 base at V and 5 bases at J; junction bases unmatched: 8. The CDR3 has 16 amino acids. Germline-derived CDR1 and CDR2 are SGHTS and YDEGEE. Written as DNA, the CDR3 is TGTGCCAGCAGCTTGACCCACGGGACAGGGGTATATGGCTACACCTTC. This codes for CASSLTHGTGVYGYTF. Full variable domain (outside the CDR3, taken from reference TRBV5-8 and TRBJ1-2): EAGVTQSPTHLIKTRGQQATLRCSPISGHTSVYWYQQALGLGLQFLLWYDEGEERNRGNFPPRFSGRQFPNYSSELNVNALELEDSALYLCASSLTHGTGVYGYTFGSGTRLTVV.

J is TRBJ1-1 and V is TRBV7-2, with TRBD1 matching over 7 bases. Germline V gene lookup returns CDR1 SGHTA and CDR2 FQGNSA. The CDR3 covers 19 residues. V was pared by 11 bases and J by 1 base, with 25 bases of the junction left unmatched. The DNA for the CDR3 is TGTGCCCCGCTCCAGTCGGGTTTTTCGTCAGGGGGTTGGAACACTGAAGCTTTCTTT. The encoded protein is CAPLQSGFSSGGWNTEAFF.

The genes are TRBV9 and TRBJ1-4; D remains ambiguous. Per the germline V gene, CDR1 is SGDLS and CDR2 is YYNGEE. The CDR3 covers 17 residues. V was trimmed by 4 bases and J by 5 bases, leaving 21 bases between them. The CDR3, as DNA: TGTGCCAGCAGCTTATCCCCCGGTAGTCAGAAGAATGAAAAACTGTTTTTT. Its protein is CASSLSPGSQKNEKLFF.

The rearrangement links TRBV6-5 to TRBJ1-2; 8 bases match TRBD1. This CDR3 spans 13 amino acids. Germline V CDR1 and CDR2: MNHEY, SVGAGI. J gave up 3 bases and V 5 bases, and 2 bases lay outside the gene matches. In nucleotides, the CDR3 is TGTGCCAGCAGTCGACAGGGGTACTATGGCTACACCTTC. Protein product: CASSRQGYYGYTF.

The chain uses TRBV18 and TRBJ2-7; 10 bases agree with TRBD1. The CDR3 spans 13 residues. With V trimmed by 3 bases and J by 5 bases, 1 base remained unmatched. The germline CDR1 and CDR2 sequences are KGHSH and LQKENI. CDR3 loop: CASSPGTGDEQYF. DNA of the CDR3: TGTGCCAGCTCACCCGGGACAGGGGACGAGCAGTACTTC.

This clone came up a few times. The chain uses TRBV6-6 and TRBJ2-2; tentative D call: TRBD1 (5 bases). From germline, CDR1 is MNHNY and CDR2 SVGAGI (reference sequence). The V end lost 0 bases, the J end lost 8 bases, and 10 bases lay between the germline ends. The CDR3 length is 14 residues. The CDR3 DNA reads as TGTGCCAGCAGTTACTCGTGGCGGACAGGGGAGCTGTTTTTT. Its translation: CASSYSWRTGELFF.

As regards this clone: Other DNA sequences in this sample translate to the same CDR3. The chain couples TRBV27 to TRBJ2-7; either TRBD1 or TRBD2 may supply D (5 bases each). The CDR3 contains 16 residues. V gave up 6 bases and J gave up 0 bases, with 18 bases separating them. Germline V gene sequence: CDR1 MNHEY, CDR2 SMNVEV (reference sequence). The CDR3 DNA reads TGTGCCAGCAGCTTGACCGGGACGGGAATCTCCTACGAGCAGTACTTC. Its translation is CASSLTGTGISYEQYF.

This chain uses TRBV5-7 with TRBJ2-5; 8 positions match TRBD1. The DNA end is a closer match to TRBJ2-7, so the J assignment may be wrong. TRBV5-7 is sorted into the ORF group, with uncertain function. The CDR3 has 15 residues. CDR3 residues: CASSLPGQGRNEQYF. As DNA, the CDR3 is TGTGCCAGCAGCTTACCTGGACAGGGAAGGAACGAGCAGTACTTC.

The chain joins TRBV27 to TRBJ1-2; D remains unclear. V was trimmed by 5 bases and J by 0 bases, leaving 13 bases between them. Germline loops: CDR1 MNHEY, CDR2 SMNVEV (reference sequence). CDR3 length equals 15 residues. The CDR3 DNA reads TGTGCCAGCAGTCCCCGGGTCGGACCTAACTATGGCTACACCTTC. This sequence encodes CASSPRVGPNYGYTF.

V is TRBV19 and J is TRBJ1-2; 7 bases map to TRBD1. The V gene's germline CDR1 is LNHDA and CDR2 SQIVND (reference sequence). The CDR3 runs 14 residues. With 3 bases clipped from V and 4 bases from J, the junction kept 5 bases outside the gene matches. The CDR3 reads CASSIPGQIYGYTF. The DNA for the CDR3 is TGTGCCAGTAGTATCCCGGGACAGATCTATGGCTACACCTTC.

The chain has TRBV7-2 and TRBJ2-2; D not resolved. Germline V CDR1 and CDR2: SGHTA, FQGNSA. V was trimmed by 5 bases and J by 5 bases, leaving 9 bases between them. CDR3 length equals 13 residues. CDR3 loop: CASSPLMTGELFF. Written as DNA, the CDR3 is TGTGCCAGCAGCCCTCTAATGACCGGGGAGCTGTTTTTT.

This clone was seen a single time. This chain joins TRBV7-2 and TRBJ1-4; the D is unclear. This CDR3 has 13 residues. The germline V gene has CDR1 SGHTA and CDR2 FQGNSA. Trimming took 1 base from V and 8 from J, leaving 8 bases between them. CDR3 coding DNA: TGTGCCAGCAGCTTAGTCGAAATGGAAAAACTGTTTTTT. It codes for CASSLVEMEKLFF.

The genes are TRBV7-9 and TRBJ1-2, with TRBD1 matching over 12 bases. The germline gives CDR1 SEHNR, CDR2 FQNEAQ (reference sequence). The CDR3 loop spans 16 amino acids. The junction had 10 bases not matched to a gene; V was cut back by 6 bases and J by 5 bases. The CDR3 region has the DNA TGTGCCAGCAGGCCCTTCGGGACAGGGGGCGAGTATGGCTACACCTTC. Translated, it gives CASRPFGTGGEYGYTF. The variable domain in full, with the rest retrieved from reference TRBV7-9 and TRBJ1-2, is DTGVSQNPRHKITKRGQNVTFRCDPISEHNRLYWYRQTLGQGPEFLTYFQNEAQLEKSRLLSDRFSAERPKGSFSTLEIQRTEQGDSAMYLCASRPFGTGGEYGYTFGSGTRLTVV.

The rearrangement links TRBV29-1 to TRBJ2-5, with 9 bases fitting TRBD2. Germline loops: CDR1 SQVTM, CDR2 ANQGSEA. The CDR3 extends over 14 amino acids. The V gene end was trimmed by 2 bases and the J gene end by 1 base; junction bases not matched to a gene: 2. The CDR3 is CSVELSGSQETQYF. For the CDR3, the DNA is TGCAGCGTTGAACTTAGCGGGAGCCAAGAGACCCAGTACTTC.

The chain combines TRBV18 with TRBJ1-4; D gene ambiguous. Trimming took 3 bases from V and 7 from J, leaving 12 bases between them. Per germline, CDR1 KGHSH and CDR2 LQKENI. There are 14 residues in the CDR3. Written as DNA, the CDR3 is TGTGCCAGCTCACCCTCTTCCAGACTTGAAAAACTGTTTTTT. It translates to CASSPSSRLEKLFF.

The rearrangement uses TRBV9 and TRBJ1-1; 7 nucleotides line up with TRBD1. The CDR3 runs 15 residues. Germline CDR1 reads SGDLS; CDR2 reads YYNGEE. After removal of 4 bases from V and 4 bases from J, the junction contained 10 bases not matched to a gene. The CDR3 reads CASSPAGGGGTEAFF. The CDR3 nucleotides are TGTGCCAGCAGCCCCGCAGGGGGTGGTGGCACTGAAGCTTTCTTT. Filled out from reference TRBV9 and TRBJ1-1, the complete variable domain reads DSGVTQTPKHLITATGQRVTLRCSPRSGDLSVYWYQQSLDQGLQFLIQYYNGEERAKGNILERFSAQQFPDLHSELNLSSLELGDSALYFCASSPAGGGGTEAFFGQGTRLTVV.

CDR3 sequence (DNA): TGTGCCAGTAGTCCGGGACGGAGGGAGCTGTTTTTT. This translates into CASSPGRRELFF. The V call is TRBV19, the J call TRBJ2-2, with D perhaps being TRBD1 or TRBD2 (5 bases each). The V gene's germline CDR1 is LNHDA and CDR2 SQIVND (reference sequence). V was clipped by 5 bases and J by 9 bases, with 10 bases between them. This CDR3 spans 12 amino acids. Together with reference TRBV19 and TRBJ2-2, the CDR3 gives the full variable domain: DGGITQSPKYLFRKEGQNVTLSCEQNLNHDAMYWYRQDPGQGLRLIYYSQIVNDFQKGDIAEGYSVSREKKESFPLTVTSAQKNPTAFYLCASSPGRRELFFGEGSRLTVL.

The V gene is TRBV2, the J gene TRBJ2-1, with 14 positions matching TRBD2. CDR3 length: 16 residues. V shed 6 bases, J shed 8 bases, and the junction held 9 bases outside the gene matches. Germline loops: CDR1 SNHLY, CDR2 FYNNEI. The CDR3 DNA reads as TGTGCCAGCAGCGTGGGACTAGCGGGGGCTGGGGATGAGCAGTTCTTC. Translating it yields CASSVGLAGAGDEQFF.

V and J are TRBV29-1 and TRBJ1-1; TRBD1 is a possible D gene (5 bases). This CDR3 is 12 amino acids long. Germline lookup yields CDR1 SQVTM and CDR2 ANQGSEA. Trimming cost V 4 bases and J 7 bases, with 13 bases left between them. CDR3 DNA: TGCAGCGTTGGGGGCGAGAGTGGTGAAGCTTTCTTT. Translated, it gives CSVGGESGEAFF.

The chain employs TRBV5-1 and TRBJ1-1; D ambiguous. Per germline, CDR1 SGHRS and CDR2 YFSETQ. The CDR3 is 14 residues long. The germline V and J ends were trimmed by 0 bases and 1 base, with 7 bases remaining between them. DNA of the CDR3: TGCGCCAGCAGCTTGGAGGTCGGGAACACTGAAGCTTTCTTT. It yields the protein CASSLEVGNTEAFF.

The chain couples TRBV6-5 to TRBJ1-1; no clear D gene. The germline V gene has CDR1 MNHEY and CDR2 SVGAGI. The V gene lost 6 bases and the J gene lost 3 bases, with 17 bases spanning the gap. CDR3 length: 15 residues. CDR3 region: CASRQHGLGDTEAFF. In DNA form, the CDR3 reads TGTGCCAGCAGGCAACACGGGTTAGGTGACACTGAAGCTTTCTTT.